These T cell receptor beta chains were read from a single sample in a study of human T cells and chemical hapten exposure. A single record per CDR3 protein comes from TCRdb applying MiXCR to the 5' RACE reads. The sample consists of 81,000 or so distinct CDR3 sequences, about 7.7% of them appearing once. Source of these receptors: a male donor in good health. CDR3s leave out the opening cysteine and the closing phenylalanine or tryptophan. Each record gives: V gene, J gene, CDR3 length, CDR3 protein.

V gene: TRBV15
J gene: TRBJ2-7
CDR3 length: 12
CDR3 protein: ATSRGDLPYEQY

V gene: TRBV7-9
J gene: TRBJ2-5
CDR3 length: 12
CDR3 protein: ASRSRDSEETQY

V gene: TRBV4-3
J gene: TRBJ2-1
CDR3 length: 14
CDR3 protein: ASSQDASGGYNEQF

V gene: TRBV5-1
J gene: TRBJ2-7
CDR3 length: 11
CDR3 protein: ASSPTGTGEQY

V gene: TRBV5-5
J gene: TRBJ2-2
CDR3 length: 14
CDR3 protein: ASRFTFSANTGELF

V gene: TRBV12-3/TRBV12-4
J gene: TRBJ2-7
CDR3 length: 10
CDR3 protein: ASSLRGYEQY

V gene: TRBV20-1
J gene: TRBJ2-7
CDR3 length: 12
CDR3 protein: SARWGPSGDEQY

V gene: TRBV9
J gene: TRBJ2-2
CDR3 length: 14
CDR3 protein: ASSVGGSSNTGELF

V gene: TRBV12-5
J gene: TRBJ1-6
CDR3 length: 14
CDR3 protein: ASGAGGTTYNSPLH

V gene: TRBV6-5
J gene: TRBJ2-3
CDR3 length: 11
CDR3 protein: ASSLIGMDTQY

V gene: TRBV7-9
J gene: TRBJ1-6
CDR3 length: 13
CDR3 protein: ASSPVAGNNSPLH

V gene: TRBV7-2
J gene: TRBJ1-5
CDR3 length: 14
CDR3 protein: ASSSGQPASNQPQH

V gene: TRBV4-2
J gene: TRBJ2-7
CDR3 length: 14
CDR3 protein: ASSQPTGTESYEQY

V gene: TRBV29-1
J gene: TRBJ2-5
CDR3 length: 12
CDR3 protein: SVDLQKSEETQY

V gene: TRBV20-1
J gene: TRBJ2-3
CDR3 length: 11
CDR3 protein: SASGTSTDTQY

V gene: TRBV27
J gene: TRBJ2-3
CDR3 length: 11
CDR3 protein: ASSFGLADTQY

V gene: TRBV7-9
J gene: TRBJ2-5
CDR3 length: 11
CDR3 protein: ASSLVDPGAQY

V gene: TRBV28
J gene: TRBJ2-4
CDR3 length: 10
CDR3 protein: ASSLAKNIQY

V gene: TRBV2
J gene: TRBJ2-3
CDR3 length: 14
CDR3 protein: ASSVSWTGAGDTQY

V gene: TRBV7-9
J gene: TRBJ2-5
CDR3 length: 16
CDR3 protein: ASSPGTSHDSGAETQY

V gene: TRBV11-2
J gene: TRBJ2-1
CDR3 length: 11
CDR3 protein: ASSLGGGLAGV

V gene: TRBV6-6
J gene: TRBJ2-7
CDR3 length: 10
CDR3 protein: ASSFVGSEQY

V gene: TRBV18
J gene: TRBJ1-1
CDR3 length: 13
CDR3 protein: ASSPPSQVNTEAF

V gene: TRBV5-5
J gene: TRBJ1-4
CDR3 length: 13
CDR3 protein: ASGNTGGLGEKLF

V gene: TRBV10-3
J gene: TRBJ2-1
CDR3 length: 12
CDR3 protein: AISETGERAEQF

V gene: TRBV5-6
J gene: TRBJ2-6
CDR3 length: 16
CDR3 protein: ASSPGQGSLSGANVLT

V gene: TRBV10-3
J gene: TRBJ1-1
CDR3 length: 12
CDR3 protein: AISEWGPNTEAF

V gene: TRBV7-9
J gene: TRBJ1-5
CDR3 length: 11
CDR3 protein: ASSFGEAQPQH

V gene: TRBV6-5
J gene: TRBJ1-2
CDR3 length: 12
CDR3 protein: ASTSGQFDGGYT

V gene: TRBV6-5
J gene: TRBJ2-1
CDR3 length: 16
CDR3 protein: ASSYWRASRISFNEQF